Described below is a single T cell receptor (beta chain) sequence and its context. It has no known antigen specificity. Nothing much larger sits one base from this clone, and base qualities are not available. The germline V gene gives CDR1 as SGHRS and CDR2 as YFSETQ. The CDR3 measures 15 amino acids from cysteine to phenylalanine. Kept here is only the CDR3 DNA, which spans 45 bases and is read in frame from base 1. Trimming takes 4 bases off V and 4 bases off J; junction bases not matched to a gene: 4. Sequencing of the TRB variable region was done with the immunoSEQ hsTCRB v3.0 assay at survey level resolution. TRB sequencing targeted a depth of about 40,000-55,000 T-cell genomes per sample. An Illumina MiSeq with a v3 150-cycle kit was used to sequence the pooled TRB libraries. Per the authors' processing: Repertoire analysis was run in R within a reproducible Nextflow workflow that covered QC, data transformation and analysis. LymphoSeq2, an R package for exploring AIRR-Seq data, was used to implement custom analyses. A handful of samples that produced fewer than 5000 total TRB sequences were removed, so about 200 HIV repertoires were analyzed. Of the roughly 180 retained HIV repertoires, under 65 were collected before and 120 to 140 after ART initiation. Each repertoire was downsampled to 5000 TRB nucleotide sequences, and summary statistics were averaged across 100 downsampling iterations. The analysis kept only TRB sequences whose CDR3 regions were at least seven amino acids long. Two measures captured diversity: a Shannon entropy-derived clonality score and the Gini coefficient. In the repertoire networks, any two of the top 5000 CDR3 amino acid sequences were connected whenever the two sequences differed by an edit distance of one. For TRB CDR3 amino acid sequences, GLIPH2 was used to predict antigen specificity groups and MHC restriction. Known CMV, EBV, HIV or tissue antigen associations were flagged by matching CDR3 amino acid sequences against VDJdb and McPAS-TCR. Pre-ART, post-ART and control groups were compared with Wilcoxon signed-rank tests and Holm-Bonferroni correction. TCRdb mirrors the immuneACCESS table, restricted to in-frame sequences. Some clones are absent from its copies; in checked studies, under half trace to an unresolved V gene, and the reason for the others is unknown. V and J calls and clone size are as listed in that table; D and trimming were resolved from the DNA. This sample is represented by around 23,000 clones; approximately 88% of them were singletons. The top ten clonotypes cover more than 8.5% of the sample.

The sample originates from a study of long-term antiretroviral therapy in people with HIV (dated by TCRdb to between 2021 and 2024). Study-level background: Collection of the earliest samples took place about a decade ahead of the 2015 WHO recommendation for immediate ART, at a time when ART was typically delayed until CD4 counts fell. A retrospective serial study tested whether ART initiation and durable HIV suppression were associated with changes in peripheral blood TRB repertoire composition and diversity. A total of roughly 200 cryopreserved PBMC samples came from a few dozen adults with confirmed HIV infection and were collected serially over a mean of roughly 6 years (range 1-12). Among the 30 or so participants with HIV, more than ten were female. Test extractions of a monoclonal T-cell line alongside under 35 polyclonal samples showed no cross-contamination during QIAcube processing. Overall results and qualifications from the work: HIV repertoires had narrower CDR3 length ranges than controls, and the network structure suggested an antigen-experienced repertoire that shifted only slightly toward naive after ART. Expanded TRB clones identified before ART initiation dominated the repertoire at all time points, although this dominance fluctuated and declined in many PLHIV after ART. ART initiation was associated with a significant increase in TRB diversity, but diversity stayed significantly below transplant donor controls even after long-term ART. Because pre-ART samples had limited cell numbers, unsorted PBMC were profiled rather than sorted CD4+ and CD8+ T cells. No data were available on ART adherence, viral resistance or therapy changes, limiting inferences about post-ART repertoire changes. The samples span the years 2004 to 2017, and the ART regimens used at that time may not be as effective as current regimens. Owing to limited PBMC availability, only the TCR beta chain was sequenced, without alpha chain pairing.

Inclusion was restricted to participants for whom at least one PBMC sample before ART initiation and at least two post-ART samples were available. All participants with HIV were treated in the United States of America. Cryopreserved samples of roughly 0.95-10 million PBMC were thawed and washed before DNA extraction. At the time of the earliest PBMC sample, participants with HIV were aged between roughly 20 and 54 years. Per participant, PBMC samples came from 1-4 timepoints prior to ART initiation and 2-8 timepoints following ART initiation, for a median of 7 samples. For every participant, serial HIV viral load, CD4+ T-cell count, ART history and demographic data were obtained. A Qiagen kit on a QIAcube was used to extract genomic DNA from unsorted PBMC, with samples processed in batches of 12.

The sequencing used unsorted PBMCs, collected 1.8 years before starting antiretroviral therapy. The rearranged chain carries TRBV5-1 and TRBJ2-1; 11 nucleotides in the junction match TRBD2. The TCR originated in a man aged 50-60 years with HIV. This receptor has the CDR3 CASSTTSGEYNEQFF. In nucleotide form, the sequence is TGCGCCAGCAGCACGACTAGCGGGGAGTACAATGAGCAGTTCTTC.